This TCR beta chain is drawn from a study of tumor and adjacent non-tumor tissue in lung cancer. The CDR3 consists of 15 residues. Germline V gives CDR1 SGHAT, CDR2 FQNNGV. A modified ARM-PCR protocol with three rounds of nested PCR amplified TCRbeta. TCRdb called the multiplex PCR reads again in MiXCR, with one record for every CDR3 protein. The profile covers more than 85,000 distinct CDR3 sequences, with around three fifths appearing a single time and roughly 15% taken by the ten largest. Note on this clonotype: Germline is not matched at one junction end, which may reflect a read error.

No cell sorting was done before RNA was extracted from the tissue. Newly diagnosed lung cancer patients had thoracic surgery in China, August–late 2014, without prior chemotherapy. The receptor comes from a man between 65 and 85 years old with non-small cell lung cancer. V and J are TRBV11-2 and TRBJ2-7, with 10 positions matching TRBD1. The material sequenced was lung tumor tissue. CDR3 amino acids: CVSSLATGGPYEQYF. The CDR3 bases are TGTGTCAGCAGCTTAGCGACAGGGGGCCCCTACGAGCAGTATTTC. The whole variable domain, filled in from reference TRBV11-2 and TRBJ2-7, reads EAGVAQSPRYKIIEKRQSVAFWCNPISGHATLYWYQQILGQGPKLLIQFQNNGVVDDSQLPKDRFSAERLKGVDSTLKIQPAKLEDSAVYLCVSSLATGGPYEQYFGPGTRLTVT.